Following are 26 T cell receptor beta chains from one sample sequenced in a study of T cell responses to AZD1222 COVID-19 vaccine. Sequencing used immunoSEQ multiplex PCR; TCRdb keeps in-frame clones, though not all of them. In the table there are over 120,000 clones, more than 90% of which are singletons. The sample in question was peripheral blood, obtained on day 0 of AZD1222 vaccination. The receptor source for this set is an adult in good health.

V usage is TRBV5-1 and J usage is TRBJ2-3; 7 bases are a match to TRBD2. Germline V gives CDR1 SGHRS, CDR2 YFSETQ. The CDR3 is 15 residues long. V lost 5 bases, J lost 9 bases, and 15 bases stayed unmatched. The CDR3 sequence is CASRRGGSEGRTQYF. The CDR3 nucleotides are TGCGCCAGCAGAAGGGGCGGGAGCGAGGGGAGGACGCAGTATTTT.

This sequence joins TRBV20-1 and TRBJ1-6, with a tentative D call TRBD1 (5 bases). The CDR3 contains 14 residues. V lost 3 bases and J lost 9, with 15 bases in between. Germline V gene lookup returns CDR1 DFQATT and CDR2 SNEGSKA (reference sequence). The CDR3 here is CSASRGEESSPLHF. Written as DNA, the CDR3 is TGCAGTGCTAGTCGAGGGGAGGAAAGTTCACCCCTCCACTTT.

The chain carries TRBV2 and TRBJ2-7; D is undetermined. Trimming shortened V by 0 bases and J by 2 bases, and 11 bases separated the two germline ends. Germline CDR1 SNHLY, CDR2 FYNNEI. The CDR3 spans 15 residues. This CDR3 is CASSEALGLAYEQYF. The CDR3, as DNA: TGTGCCAGCAGTGAAGCGCTCGGGCTAGCCTACGAGCAGTACTTC.

The chain links TRBV6-5 to TRBJ1-1; 7 bases are shared with TRBD1. V shed 5 bases, J shed 1 base, and the junction held 1 base outside the gene matches. The CDR3 covers 13 residues. The germline V gene encodes CDR1 MNHEY and CDR2 SVGAGI. CDR3 coding DNA: TGTGCCAGCAGTCGGACAGGGAACACTGAAGCTTTCTTT. Translation gives CASSRTGNTEAFF.

This chain connects TRBV27 to TRBJ1-6; TRBD1 is a possible D gene (5 bases). The V end was cut by 2 bases, the J end by 3 bases, with 8 bases between. This CDR3 has 15 amino acids. Germline V gives CDR1 MNHEY, CDR2 SMNVEV (reference sequence). CDR3 nucleotides: TGTGCCAGCAGTTTAAAGGGGAGCTATAATTCACCCCTCCACTTT. This translates into CASSLKGSYNSPLHF.

This chain connects TRBV5-1 to TRBJ2-7; TRBD1 agrees at 11 bases. Per the germline V gene, CDR1 is SGHRS and CDR2 is YFSETQ. V lost 5 bases to trimming and J lost 5 bases; unmatched junction nucleotides: 6. This CDR3 spans 14 amino acids. DNA of the CDR3: TGCGCCAGCAGTTCGGGACAGGGGGACGACGAGCAGTACTTC. Translating it yields CASSSGQGDDEQYF. The full variable domain, rest sourced from reference TRBV5-1 and TRBJ2-7, is KAGVTQTPRYLIKTRGQQVTLSCSPISGHRSVSWYQQTPGQGLQFLFEYFSETQRNKGNFPGRFSGRQFSNSRSEMNVSTLELGDSALYLCASSSGQGDDEQYFGPGTRLTVT.

The genes are TRBV6-1 and TRBJ2-4; D is possibly TRBD1 (5 bases). The CDR3 runs 15 residues. V shed 1 base and J shed 1 base, with 8 bases lying between them. Germline V gives CDR1 MNHNS, CDR2 SASEGT. CDR3 nucleotide sequence: TGTGCCAGCAGTGAAGACAGGCCGGCCAAAAACATTCAGTACTTC. It translates to CASSEDRPAKNIQYF.

The V and J genes are TRBV21-1 and TRBJ2-3; the DNA was not used to check the table's D call, TRBD2. TRBV21-1 constitutes a pseudogene. The CDR3 loop spans 19 amino acids. The chain's CDR3 is CASTSGASSGRSSTDTQYF. CDR3 nucleotides: TGTGCCAGCACTTCAGGGGCGTCTAGCGGGAGGTCTAGCACAGATACGCAGTATTTT.

The chain is built from TRBV21-1 and TRBJ2-5; the table's TRBD2 call for D was not verified on the DNA. TRBV21-1 is an annotated pseudogene. The CDR3 consists of 11 residues. DNA of the CDR3: TGTGCCAGCAGCATTAAAGAGACCCAGTACTTC. Translation gives CASSIKETQYF.

The chain is built from TRBV15 and TRBJ2-1; D gene unclear. V lost 0 bases, J lost 4 bases, and 13 bases lay in between. There are 16 residues in the CDR3. Germline assignment: CDR1 LNHNV and CDR2 YYDKDF (reference sequence). Here the CDR3 reads CATSRDARIDYNEQFF. The CDR3 DNA sequence: TGTGCCACCAGCAGAGATGCCAGGATTGATTACAATGAGCAGTTCTTC.

This clone was observed once. The gene calls are TRBV7-9 and TRBJ1-1; perhaps TRBD1 as D (5 bases). Between the trimmed V and J ends, which lost 2 bases and 3 bases, there was a span of 10 bases. Germline V CDR1 and CDR2: SEHNR, FQNEAQ (reference sequence). The CDR3 covers 14 residues. DNA of the CDR3: TGTGCCAGCAGCTTACAGGGCCTTCACACTGAAGCTTTCTTT. Translating gives CASSLQGLHTEAFF.

The sample holds a few counts of this clone. In DNA, the CDR3 is TGTGCCACCAGCGTCGCCCGGAGCCGGAATGAAAAACTGTTTTTT. As protein: CATSVARSRNEKLFF. The chain recombines TRBV15 with TRBJ1-4; D is unclear. The CDR3 has 15 amino acids. V was shortened by 5 bases and J by 5 bases, with 15 bases between the two germline ends. In germline, CDR1 is LNHNV, CDR2 YYDKDF (reference sequence).

This chain uses TRBV5-1 with TRBJ2-4, with D possibly TRBD2 on 6 matching bases. Germline CDR1 and CDR2: SGHRS and YFSETQ. The CDR3 has 13 amino acids. Between the trimmed V and J ends, which lost 2 bases and 9 bases, there was a span of 12 bases. CDR3 sequence: CASSLGGIGIQYF. The DNA of the CDR3 is TGCGCCAGCAGCTTAGGCGGGATCGGCATTCAGTACTTC. The variable domain in full, with the rest retrieved from reference TRBV5-1 and TRBJ2-4, is KAGVTQTPRYLIKTRGQQVTLSCSPISGHRSVSWYQQTPGQGLQFLFEYFSETQRNKGNFPGRFSGRQFSNSRSEMNVSTLELGDSALYLCASSLGGIGIQYFGAGTRLSVL.

The V call is TRBV2, the J call TRBJ2-2, with 8 bases identical to TRBD1. The germline V gene has CDR1 SNHLY and CDR2 FYNNEI. The CDR3 has 17 residues. The ends lost 2 bases at V and 3 bases at J; junction bases unmatched: 8. The CDR3 spells CASSERGQATDTGELFF. The CDR3 bases are TGTGCCAGCAGTGAACGGGGACAGGCAACAGACACCGGGGAGCTGTTTTTT.

J is TRBJ2-7 and V is TRBV5-4; D unclear. Per the germline V gene, CDR1 is SGHNT and CDR2 is YYREEE (reference sequence). This CDR3 comprises 14 residues. V lost 0 bases, J lost 3 bases, and 10 bases lay in between. The chain's CDR3 is CASSLVGKIYEQYF. In nucleotides, the CDR3 is TGTGCCAGCAGCTTGGTGGGCAAGATCTACGAGCAGTACTTC.

The rearrangement links TRBV11-2 to TRBJ1-2; D perhaps matches TRBD1 (5 bases). The CDR3 is 13 residues long. Per the germline V gene, CDR1 is SGHAT and CDR2 is FQNNGV. The germline V and J ends were trimmed by 3 bases and 8 bases, with 13 bases remaining between them. CDR3 sequence reads: CASSFMGVEGYTF. CDR3 DNA: TGTGCCAGCAGCTTTATGGGGGTGGAGGGCTACACCTTC.

The V call is TRBV5-1, the J call TRBJ2-7, with a tentative D call TRBD1 (6 bases). V shed 2 bases and J shed 4 bases, with 10 bases lying between them. The CDR3 has 13 residues. Germline CDR1 and CDR2: SGHRS and YFSETQ. This CDR3 reads CASSFAGVYEQYF. The CDR3, as DNA: TGCGCCAGCAGCTTTGCAGGGGTGTACGAGCAGTACTTC. The whole variable domain, remainder taken from reference TRBV5-1 and TRBJ2-7, is KAGVTQTPRYLIKTRGQQVTLSCSPISGHRSVSWYQQTPGQGLQFLFEYFSETQRNKGNFPGRFSGRQFSNSRSEMNVSTLELGDSALYLCASSFAGVYEQYFGPGTRLTVT.

The chain combines TRBV6-1 with TRBJ2-1; 7 bases align to TRBD2. V lost 1 base, J lost 6 bases, and 6 bases stayed unmatched. Germline V lookup: CDR1 MNHNS, CDR2 SASEGT. CDR3 length: 15 amino acids. CDR3 in amino acids: CASSEVGGPFNEQFF. CDR3 sequence (DNA): TGTGCCAGCAGTGAAGTGGGAGGGCCGTTCAATGAGCAGTTCTTC.

The chain uses TRBV4-1 and TRBJ2-1; D perhaps matches TRBD2 (6 bases). The CDR3 totals 17 residues. V was cut by 4 bases and J by 4 bases, with 20 bases left in between. The germline gives CDR1 MGHRA, CDR2 YSYEKL. The CDR3 region has the DNA TGCGCCAGCAGCCCTACCTTATCTAGCGAACTTTACAATGAGCAGTTCTTC. Protein sequence: CASSPTLSSELYNEQFF.

This chain joins TRBV5-4 and TRBJ2-7; D is undetermined. The CDR3 length is 15 residues. Germline CDR1 SGHNT, CDR2 YYREEE (reference sequence). V was cut by 3 bases and J by 1 base, with 14 bases left in between. The CDR3, as DNA: TGTGCCAGCAGCTCGTGGGTTGCGGCGTCCTACGAGCAGTACTTC. It codes for CASSSWVAASYEQYF.

This sequence joins TRBV30 and TRBJ2-3; 7 bases are shared with TRBD2. V lost 5 bases to trimming and J lost 6 bases; unmatched junction nucleotides: 2. This CDR3 has 11 residues. Germline V gene data show CDR1 as GTSNPN and CDR2 as SVGIG (reference sequence). The DNA of the CDR3 is TGTGCCTGGGGGACTACGGATACGCAGTATTTT. This sequence encodes CAWGTTDTQYF.

The chain recombines TRBV2 with TRBJ1-1; TRBD1 matches at 9 bases. Germline V gene lookup returns CDR1 SNHLY and CDR2 FYNNEI. The junction had 8 bases not matched to a gene; V was cut back by 8 bases and J by 4 bases. The CDR3 has 14 residues. CDR3: CASRFTGGVTEAFF. CDR3 bases: TGTGCCAGCCGGTTTACAGGGGGCGTCACTGAAGCTTTCTTT.

V usage is TRBV5-6 and J usage is TRBJ1-6, with 10 bases matching TRBD1. The CDR3 has 16 residues. The V segment lost 3 bases and the J segment 5 bases; nucleotides outside the gene matches: 5. The germline V gene has CDR1 SGHDT and CDR2 YYEEEE. The CDR3 nucleotides read TGTGCCAGCAGCTCGAGGGACAGGGGTAATAATTCACCCCTCCACTTT. It encodes CASSSRDRGNNSPLHF.

V gene TRBV5-1 combines with J gene TRBJ1-1, with 11 bases matching TRBD1. The J segment lost 2 bases and the V segment lost 0 bases, leaving 3 bases of the junction unmatched. This CDR3 has 16 amino acids. Germline values: CDR1 SGHRS, CDR2 YFSETQ. The CDR3 sequence is CASSLGGQGANTEAFF. CDR3 DNA sequence: TGCGCCAGCAGCTTGGGAGGACAGGGGGCCAACACTGAAGCTTTCTTT.

V and J are TRBV4-1 and TRBJ1-2; tentatively, D is TRBD1 (6 bases). CDR3 size: 14 residues. Trimming left V 4 bases short and J 7 bases short, with 16 bases between. CDR1 and CDR2 (germline): MGHRA, YSYEKL. As DNA, the CDR3 is TGCGCCAGCAGCCCCCCCTTTAGGGGGAGTGGCTACACCTTC. Translating gives CASSPPFRGSGYTF.

This clone was seen just once. This chain joins TRBV29-1 and TRBJ2-5; TRBD2 might be the D (6 bases). This CDR3 spans 18 amino acids. Trimming stripped 3 bases from V and 4 bases from J, with 27 bases between. The germline CDR1 and CDR2 sequences are SQVTM and ANQGSEA. The CDR3 DNA is TGCAGCGTTGAGGGGTCTAGCGACTCCGACTCTCCGCGAGAGACCCAGTACTTC. Its protein is CSVEGSSDSDSPRETQYF.